The T cell receptor (beta chain) under discussion was sequenced for a study of CD8+ T cells in alopecia areata (dated by TCRdb to between 2017 and 2018). Regarding the research as a whole: High-throughput TCRbeta sequencing was used to examine T cell clonal expansion in alopecia areata in both the C3H/HeJ mouse model and human patients. On the human side, TCRbeta sequencing was run on scalp tissue and on sorted CD4+ and CD8+ peripheral blood T cells from healthy controls and from alopecia areata patients with either patchy or totalis/universalis disease. Scalp clonality was compared across normal scalp (n=4), patchy alopecia areata scalp (n=8), and alopecia totalis/universalis scalp (n=8). The RNA source kit depended on sample type: the PAXgene miRNA kit for fixed scalp, the miRNeasy kit for PBMCs, and the RNeasy kit for mouse skin. TCRbeta CDR3 regions were amplified by immunoSEQ multiplex PCR with 35 Vbeta forward and 13 Jbeta reverse primers. Broader findings and caveats from the paper: Higher clonality and more expanded CD8+ clones were observed in lesional scalp than in normal scalp, particularly in alopecia totalis/universalis, a finding suggestive of antigenic drive. Resident alphabeta T cells in normal human skin are also sequenced, complicating scalp TCR repertoire analysis, unlike mouse skin dominated by gammadelta T cells. TCR sequences shared between patients were less clear than in mice, possibly partly because of HLA diversity in the patient population.

Libraries were built with the immunoSEQ multiplex PCR assay. RNA was extracted from all samples and reverse transcribed into cDNA, which served as template for TCR sequencing. First-strand cDNA was synthesized using SuperScript III with a 2:1 mix of oligo-dT and random hexamers. A synthetic immune receptor repertoire was used to measure amplification bias, and any remaining bias was corrected computationally. The study's own analysis went as follows. Raw reads were preprocessed to remove errors, and CDR3 was defined by IMGT conventions from the conserved cysteine to phenylalanine. To get clonality, Shannon entropy was normalized by log2 of the number of productive unique TCRs and the result was subtracted from 1. CD4 or CD8 identity of scalp clones was inferred by cross-referencing scalp TCRbeta sequences with sorted blood CD4 and CD8 repertoires. The table was pulled from immuneACCESS by TCRdb, which kept in-frame rearrangements only. Such tables lose some clones; where checked, under half of the loss comes from unresolved V genes, and the rest has no known cause. Clonal size and the V and J genes are those of that table, whereas D and trimming came from the DNA. A total of 100,000 to 120,000 clones appear in this sample, approximately 59% of them only once. The top ten constitute 20% to 25% of the sample.

PBMCs were isolated by density centrifugation and stained for CD3, CD4 and CD8, after which CD4+ and CD8+ T cells were sorted on a FACSAria. Scalp biopsies and blood samples were provided by unaffected controls. This clone came up many times. It lacks a known antigen. Base qualities are missing; no much larger clone stands one base away. From the germline V gene (reference sequence), CDR1 is SGHKS and CDR2 is YYEKEE. The CDR3, from cysteine to phenylalanine, totals 16 residues. The retained sequence is limited to the CDR3, 48 bases, with the frame set at the first base. A distance of 19 bases separates the germline ends of V and J, which lose 4 bases and 2 bases respectively.

Input material: CD8+ T cells sorted from blood. The chain is encoded by TRBV5-5 joined to TRBJ2-7, and TRBD1 may be the D gene, going by 6 matching bases. This sequence was found in a human donor in good health. The base sequence is TGTGCCAGCAGCCAAGTCACGCAGGGGCCGGCCTACGAGCAGTACTTC. The translation is CASSQVTQGPAYEQYF.